Each of the 30 T cell receptor beta chains below was sequenced from the same sample in a study of blood T cell repertoires in COVID-19. Sequenced by immunoSEQ multiplex PCR; TCRdb stores in-frame clones only, minus some. The top ten hold almost 7% of the sample, which has over 70,000 clones, around 88% seen once. The sequenced sample consisted of peripheral blood. These receptors originate from a woman aged 80 or older with acute or convalescent COVID-19.

The chain couples TRBV5-4 to TRBJ2-6; 13 bases match TRBD2. The CDR3 contains 19 residues. V shed 4 bases and J 2 bases; nucleotides not matched to a gene: 9. CDR1 SGHNT and CDR2 YYREEE come from the germline V gene (reference sequence). CDR3 bases: TGTGCCAGCAGCCCCCCCGGACTAGCGGGAGTAGCTGGGGCCAACGTCCTGACTTTC. Its translation is CASSPPGLAGVAGANVLTF.

This chain connects TRBV7-3 to TRBJ2-5, with TRBD1 matching over 10 bases. Germline V gene sequence: CDR1 SGHTA, CDR2 FQGTGA. The CDR3 totals 14 residues. The V and J ends lost 4 bases and 5 bases, in that order; junction bases with no gene match: 4. CDR3 loop: CASSYGQGDETQYF. For the CDR3, the DNA is TGTGCCAGCAGCTACGGACAGGGGGATGAGACCCAGTACTTC.

This chain links TRBV6-5 with TRBJ2-7; possibly TRBD1 for D (5 bases). In germline, CDR1 is MNHEY, CDR2 SVGAGI. V was trimmed by 8 bases and J by 7 bases, leaving 18 bases between them. The length of the CDR3 is 13 residues. CDR3 protein: CASGRQNLGEQYF. CDR3 sequence (DNA): TGTGCCAGCGGCCGACAGAACCTAGGTGAGCAGTACTTC.

The chain has TRBV2 and TRBJ2-1, with 9 bases matching TRBD2. V lost 4 bases, J lost 5 bases, and 6 bases stayed unmatched. Germline V lookup: CDR1 SNHLY, CDR2 FYNNEI. The CDR3 is 15 amino acids. The CDR3 DNA reads TGTGCCAGCAGTGTAGGCGGGGGGGCCAACAATGAGCAGTTCTTC. Residues: CASSVGGGANNEQFF.

The chain joins TRBV6-6 to TRBJ1-2; D not certain. Trimming left V 5 bases short and J 0 bases short, with 13 bases between. The CDR3 sequence is 15 residues long. CDR1 and CDR2 from the germline V gene are MNHNY and SVGAGI (reference sequence). CDR3: CASSPNQNTNYGYTF. CDR3 bases: TGTGCCAGCAGTCCGAACCAGAATACTAACTATGGCTACACCTTC.

This rearrangement joins TRBV11-2 to TRBJ2-3, with unresolved D. This CDR3 region has 12 residues. The germline V gene has CDR1 SGHAT and CDR2 FQNNGV. V lost 5 bases and J 5 bases, leaving 8 bases between the germline ends. CDR3 protein: CASSQRRDTQYF. The CDR3 DNA is TGTGCCAGCAGCCAAAGGAGAGATACGCAGTATTTT.

V and J are TRBV18 and TRBJ1-2; D is unresolved. V lost 0 bases and J 2 bases, leaving 10 bases between the germline ends. The CDR3 is 15 residues long. The germline CDR1 and CDR2 sequences are KGHSH and LQKENI. Here the CDR3 reads CASSPPSGTNYGYTF. DNA of the CDR3: TGTGCCAGCTCACCACCATCGGGTACCAACTATGGCTACACCTTC.

The J gene is TRBJ1-6, the V gene TRBV5-6; a weak D match, TRBD1 (5 bases). V was clipped by 8 bases and J by 5 bases, with 11 bases between them. The CDR3 extends over 13 amino acids. Germline CDR1 reads SGHDT; CDR2 reads YYEEEE. The CDR3 DNA reads as TGTGCCAGACAGGTGTGGCATAATTCACCCCTCCACTTT. It encodes CARQVWHNSPLHF. Full variable domain (outside the CDR3, taken from reference TRBV5-6 and TRBJ1-6): DAGVTQSPTHLIKTRGQQVTLRCSPKSGHDTVSWYQQALGQGPQFIFQYYEEEERQRGNFPDRFSGHQFPNYSSELNVNALLLGDSALYLCARQVWHNSPLHFGNGTRLTVT.

This clone was seen once. The genes are TRBV7-9 and TRBJ1-4; 9 bases are shared with TRBD1. The CDR3 is 17 residues long. The V segment lost 5 bases and the J segment 4 bases; nucleotides outside the gene matches: 11. Germline-derived CDR1 and CDR2 are SEHNR and FQNEAQ (reference sequence). This CDR3 reads CASSRPGQGLGNEKLFF. The CDR3 coding sequence is TGTGCCAGCAGCCGGCCGGGACAGGGCTTAGGTAATGAAAAACTGTTTTTT.

The chain has TRBV2 and TRBJ2-1; maybe TRBD2 (6 bases). The CDR3 loop spans 12 amino acids. Germline lookup yields CDR1 SNHLY and CDR2 FYNNEI. V lost 8 bases and J lost 12, with 17 bases in between. The CDR3, as DNA: TGTGCCAGCGCAGTGCCGCCGGAGGGGCAGTTCTTC. It translates to CASAVPPEGQFF.

CDR3 nucleotides: TGTGCCAGCAGCTCTACAGGGGAAAAACTGTTTTTT. It is translated as CASSSTGEKLFF. This chain connects TRBV7-8 to TRBJ1-4; tentative D call: TRBD1 (6 bases). Germline CDR1 and CDR2: SGHVS and FQNEAQ. The V end was cut by 4 bases, the J end by 8 bases, with 8 bases between. This CDR3 is built from 12 residues.

This chain joins TRBV28 and TRBJ2-7, with D possibly being TRBD1 (6 bases). The CDR3 contains 15 residues. The V gene lost 3 bases and the J gene lost 2 bases, with 14 bases spanning the gap. Germline loops: CDR1 MDHEN, CDR2 SYDVKM. The CDR3 is CASSFPGQFTYEQYF. DNA of the CDR3: TGTGCCAGCAGTTTCCCCGGACAGTTCACCTACGAGCAGTACTTC.

This chain connects TRBV19 to TRBJ1-5; TRBD1 aligns across 10 bases. Germline-derived CDR1 and CDR2 are LNHDA and SQIVND (reference sequence). This CDR3 comprises 16 residues. The CDR3 sequence is CVPNRLRTGGSQPQHF. DNA for the CDR3: TGTGTCCCAAATCGGTTACGGACAGGGGGTAGTCAGCCCCAGCATTTT.

This clone was observed a single time. V and J are TRBV2 and TRBJ1-2, with 7 bases fitting TRBD1. The CDR3 is 14 residues long. CDR1 is SNHLY, CDR2 FYNNEI, per germline. V lost 7 bases to trimming and J lost 0 bases; unmatched junction nucleotides: 5. The CDR3 nucleotides read TGTGCCAGCAAACCGGGACAGACTAACTATGGCTACACCTTC. This encodes CASKPGQTNYGYTF.

This chain links TRBV19 with TRBJ1-5; the D gene is possibly TRBD1 (5 bases). V gave up 6 bases and J gave up 4 bases, with 10 bases separating them. The CDR3 extends over 13 amino acids. The V gene's germline CDR1 is LNHDA and CDR2 SQIVND (reference sequence). CDR3 nucleotides: TGTGCCAGTAGACAGGATCGGAATCAGCCCCAGCATTTT. Encoded protein: CASRQDRNQPQHF.

The chain carries TRBV13 and TRBJ2-2, with 8 bases identical to TRBD2. There are 14 residues in the CDR3. Trimming took 3 bases from V and 8 from J; bases not matched to a gene: 5. Germline V gene lookup returns CDR1 PRHDT and CDR2 FYEKMQ (reference sequence). The CDR3 here is CASSLTSAGGELFF. As DNA, the CDR3 is TGTGCCAGCAGCTTGACTAGCGCAGGGGGGGAGCTGTTTTTT.

The rearrangement uses TRBV11-1 and TRBJ1-6; no clear D gene. Germline assignment: CDR1 SGHAT and CDR2 FQDESV (reference sequence). The CDR3 contains 14 residues. V lost 0 bases to trimming and J lost 14 bases, with 14 bases between them. CDR3 nucleotides: TGTGCCAGCAGCTTAGCTGGAACCCCGGGGACCCTCCACTTT. This codes for CASSLAGTPGTLHF.

This chain uses TRBV2 with TRBJ2-3; D gene ambiguous. V lost 5 bases and J 4 bases, leaving 7 bases between the germline ends. CDR3 length equals 12 residues. CDR1 is SNHLY and CDR2 is FYNNEI in the germline V gene. The CDR3 region has the DNA TGTGCCAGCAGTAGCCTATCAGATACGCAGTATTTT. Protein product: CASSSLSDTQYF.

This rearrangement joins TRBV5-6 to TRBJ1-2, with D unresolved. CDR1 and CDR2 (germline): SGHDT, YYEEEE. Trimming shortened V by 0 bases and J by 2 bases, and 11 bases separated the two germline ends. The CDR3 runs to 15 residues. Written as DNA, the CDR3 is TGTGCCAGCAGCTTGGTAGACACCACCAACTATGGCTACACCTTC. It codes for CASSLVDTTNYGYTF.

This chain uses TRBV7-6 with TRBJ2-1; D gene uncertain. The CDR3 runs to 14 residues. The ends were cut back, 5 bases at V and 1 base at J, with 9 bases in the middle. Germline CDR1 is SGHVS and CDR2 is FNYEAQ. CDR3 sequence: CASSPRESYNEQFF. The CDR3 coding sequence is TGTGCCAGCAGCCCCCGAGAGTCCTACAATGAGCAGTTCTTC.

The chain uses TRBV5-1 and TRBJ1-5; D might be TRBD1 (6 bases). V lost 4 bases and J lost 7, with 15 bases in between. This CDR3 spans 14 amino acids. In germline, CDR1 is SGHRS, CDR2 YFSETQ. CDR3 in DNA: TGCGCCAGCAGCCCGAGGGGGGGGTTCCAGCCCCAGCATTTT. This codes for CASSPRGGFQPQHF.

The chain couples TRBV11-2 to TRBJ1-4; D not resolved. Per germline, CDR1 SGHAT and CDR2 FQNNGV. V lost 6 bases to trimming and J lost 8 bases, with 19 bases between them. This CDR3 has 15 residues. CDR3 nucleotide sequence: TGTGCCAGCAGTCCTATCGGAGTCGGTTACGAAAAACTGTTTTTT. It codes for CASSPIGVGYEKLFF.

The J gene is TRBJ1-5, the V gene TRBV7-2; possible D gene TRBD1, 6 bases. Germline CDR1 SGHTA, CDR2 FQGNSA. V was shortened by 8 bases and J by 5 bases, with 16 bases between the two germline ends. The CDR3 has 14 residues. The chain's CDR3 is CASGRDTVDQPQHF. CDR3 DNA: TGTGCCAGCGGCCGGGACACGGTGGATCAGCCCCAGCATTTT.

V is TRBV2 and J is TRBJ1-2; 10 nucleotides line up with TRBD1. Germline V gene lookup returns CDR1 SNHLY and CDR2 FYNNEI. This CDR3 spans 19 amino acids. J lost 3 bases, V lost 1 base, and 14 bases had no gene match. The CDR3 coding sequence is TGTGCCAGCAGTGAAGTTGGGACAGGGGTATCCGACCCGTACTATGGCTACACCTTC. It codes for CASSEVGTGVSDPYYGYTF.

V usage is TRBV3-1 (or the pseudogene TRBV3-2) and J usage is TRBJ1-2; tentative D call: TRBD1 (5 bases). The CDR3 has 15 residues. The germline V gene has CDR1 LGHDT and CDR2 YNNKEL (reference sequence). The V and J ends lost 0 bases and 3 bases respectively, with 11 bases between them. In DNA form, the CDR3 reads TGTGCCAGCAGCCAAGATTTGGGGGGGTACTATGGCTACACCTTC. As protein: CASSQDLGGYYGYTF.

CDR3 in amino acids: CASSEEADYNEQFF. The CDR3 DNA reads as TGTGCCAGCAGTGAAGAAGCGGACTACAATGAGCAGTTCTTC. The chain has TRBV25-1 and TRBJ2-1; weak D call: TRBD2 (5 bases). This CDR3 contains 14 residues. The germline V gene encodes CDR1 MGHDK and CDR2 SYGVNS. V shed 2 bases and J shed 3 bases, with 8 bases lying between them.

This clone was recorded a few times. This chain joins TRBV6-6 and TRBJ1-4; D not certain. V was cut by 4 bases and J by 8 bases, with 11 bases left in between. The CDR3 consists of 13 residues. Germline lookup yields CDR1 MNHNY and CDR2 SVGAGI (reference sequence). The CDR3, as DNA: TGTGCCAGCAGTTGGGATGGGGAGGAAAAACTGTTTTTT. Translating it yields CASSWDGEEKLFF.

The V gene is TRBV5-1, the J gene TRBJ1-6; tentatively, D is TRBD1 (5 bases). The CDR3 sequence is 15 residues long. The germline V gene has CDR1 SGHRS and CDR2 YFSETQ. The germline V and J ends were trimmed by 1 base and 10 bases, with 15 bases remaining between them. CDR3 amino acids: CASSLLPGTGSPLHF. The CDR3 DNA reads TGCGCCAGCAGCTTGTTGCCCGGGACTGGATCACCCCTCCACTTT. The full variable domain, in which reference TRBV5-1 and TRBJ1-6 provide the parts outside the CDR3, is KAGVTQTPRYLIKTRGQQVTLSCSPISGHRSVSWYQQTPGQGLQFLFEYFSETQRNKGNFPGRFSGRQFSNSRSEMNVSTLELGDSALYLCASSLLPGTGSPLHFGNGTRLTVT.

The chain joins TRBV10-3 to TRBJ1-6, with a possible D match to TRBD1 (6 bases). The CDR3 extends over 13 amino acids. The V gene lost 10 bases and the J gene lost 8 bases, with 15 bases spanning the gap. Germline CDR1 and CDR2: ENHRY and SYGVKD. The CDR3 region is CATWDNGDSPLHF. DNA of the CDR3: TGTGCCACCTGGGACAACGGAGATTCACCCCTCCACTTT.

The chain employs TRBV11-3 and TRBJ2-2, with 11 bases that match TRBD2. V shed 1 base and J 1 base; nucleotides not matched to a gene: 5. CDR1 is SGHNT, CDR2 YENEEA, per germline. There are 18 residues in the CDR3. The CDR3 protein is CASSLVSSGGQNTGELFF. For the CDR3, the DNA is TGTGCCAGCAGCTTAGTGTCTAGCGGGGGGCAGAACACCGGGGAGCTGTTTTTT.